This record covers a single T cell receptor (beta chain). Its antigen is unidentified. The sample originates from a study of cytomegalovirus exposure and HLA in healthy donors. Looking at the study overall: A subsequent analysis reported that the 120 or so validation repertoires were produced on the same platform that had also been used for the roughly 700 first-cohort repertoires. Regarding the study as a whole: That first-cohort TCR clusters tended to co-occur in the approximately 110 validation repertoires was found in a later analysis. The study labeled 164 TCR beta chains cytomegalovirus-associated. Rare TCR sequences dominated, though some public TCRs recurred in many donors.

Germline V lookup: CDR1 SGHDN, CDR2 FVKESK. This CDR3 region has 15 residues. Trimming took 4 bases from V and 4 from J, leaving 13 bases between them. Sequencing was performed with immunoSEQ multiplex PCR; in TCRdb, only in-frame clones are kept and a portion is missing. Among roughly 250,000 clones listed, approximately 86% were seen once. The sample comprised PBMCs. V is TRBV14 and J is TRBJ2-2; possibly TRBD1 for D (5 bases). This clonotype was sampled from a woman in her 30s in good health and CMV-seropositive. In DNA form, the CDR3 reads TGTGCCAGCAGCCCCTTTAGTAGGGGCACCGGGGAGCTGTTTTTT. Translated, it gives CASSPFSRGTGELFF.